The T cell receptor beta chain under discussion was sequenced for a study of blood T cell repertoires in COVID-19. Study details: Collection of acute and convalescent COVID-19 samples took place in the United States, Italy and Spain.

The study recruited people aged 18 to 89 years across about two dozen US areas. Exposed enrollees had met someone with a PCR-confirmed or clinician-diagnosed COVID-19 case at some point within the 2 weeks before study entry. V dropped 1 base and J dropped 4; count of bases not matched to a gene: 0. The CDR3 consists of 14 residues. Germline-derived CDR1 and CDR2 are SGHDN and FVKESK. The repertoire was sequenced with immunoSEQ multiplex PCR; TCRdb's copy has only in-frame clones and lacks some. The data contain around 320,000 clones, roughly 90% of them seen just once; the ten biggest clones take up roughly 2.9%.

This sequence was found in a woman between 45 and 65 years old who had been exposed to COVID-19. Sequenced material: PBMCs or T cells enriched from blood (not recorded which). The chain has TRBV14 and TRBJ2-1; 8 nucleotides match TRBD2. CDR3 protein: CASSQAGGYNEQFF. In nucleotides, the CDR3 is TGTGCCAGCAGCCAAGCGGGGGGGTACAATGAGCAGTTCTTC.